The 11 T cell receptor beta chains below come from one sample, sequenced in a study of T cell repertoires in cytomegalovirus infection. MiXCR, run by TCRdb on the reads, gives a single entry per CDR3 protein. The sample carries about 320,000 distinct CDR3 sequences, 9.5% recorded once. The specimen was PBMCs. All receptors come from a human donor in good health (CMV status not recorded). Some clones in this sample may be carry-over from other donors' samples.

This clonotype was recorded a few times. The V and J genes are TRBV5-1 and TRBJ1-2; 9 bases map to TRBD1. The V segment lost 4 bases and the J segment 5 bases; nucleotides outside the gene matches: 15. CDR3 size: 17 residues. Germline lookup yields CDR1 SGHRS and CDR2 YFSETQ. CDR3 residues: CASSSLGTGPLSYGYTF. CDR3 coding DNA: TGCGCCAGCAGCAGCCTTGGGACAGGGCCTTTATCATATGGCTACACCTTC.

This clonotype was counted ten times or more. V gene TRBV7-2 combines with J gene TRBJ2-2, with TRBD1 matching over 10 bases. The length of the CDR3 is 17 residues. V shed 4 bases, J shed 2 bases, and the junction held 7 bases outside the gene matches. From germline, CDR1 is SGHTA and CDR2 FQGNSA. The CDR3 region has the DNA TGTGCCAGCAGCTCACCCCGGGACAGGGGCAACACCGGGGAGCTGTTTTTT. Its translation: CASSSPRDRGNTGELFF.

The chain employs TRBV11-2 and TRBJ2-2; D perhaps matches TRBD1 (5 bases). Germline CDR1 and CDR2: SGHAT and FQNNGV. Trimming removed 2 bases at V and 7 bases at J, with 14 bases between. The CDR3 sequence is 15 residues long. The DNA of the CDR3 is TGTGCCAGCAGCTTATCCGCAGGGTCAAACGGGGAGCTGTTTTTT. It specifies CASSLSAGSNGELFF.

This clonotype has only a few counts. This chain links TRBV6-5 with TRBJ2-5; D uncertain. With 6 bases removed from V and 5 bases from J, the gap between germline ends came to 10 bases. The CDR3 is 12 residues long. The V gene's germline CDR1 is MNHEY and CDR2 SVGAGI. CDR3 sequence: CASRTNLETQYF. In DNA form, the CDR3 reads TGTGCCAGCAGAACCAATTTGGAGACCCAGTACTTC.

The CDR3 sequence: CSASTGARETQYF. The CDR3 bases are TGCAGTGCTAGCACGGGAGCCAGAGAAACGCAGTATTTT. The chain couples TRBV20-1 to TRBJ2-3, with TRBD2 as a possible D gene (6 bases). This CDR3 is 13 amino acids long. From germline, CDR1 is DFQATT and CDR2 SNEGSKA (reference sequence). The V end lost 3 bases, the J end lost 9 bases, and 16 bases lay between the germline ends.

In this sample, this clonotype turned up many times. This chain joins TRBV2 and TRBJ2-5; 14 bases line up with TRBD2. V gave up 5 bases and J gave up 4 bases; unmatched junction bases: 6. Germline CDR1 reads SNHLY; CDR2 reads FYNNEI. The CDR3 is 16 amino acids. Here the CDR3 reads CASSSRTSGGLETQYF. DNA for the CDR3: TGTGCCAGCAGTTCCCGGACTAGCGGGGGGCTAGAGACCCAGTACTTC.

This clonotype was detected only a few times. V gene TRBV20-1 combines with J gene TRBJ2-2; 13 bases align to TRBD2. The CDR3 has 14 amino acids. Per germline, CDR1 DFQATT and CDR2 SNEGSKA (reference sequence). Unmatched junction bases numbered 2, after V lost 6 bases and J lost 4 bases. The CDR3 is CSATSGRATGELFF. CDR3 nucleotides: TGCAGTGCAACTAGCGGGAGGGCCACCGGGGAGCTGTTTTTT.

This clonotype was observed many times. This chain connects TRBV28 to TRBJ1-1; 7 positions agree with TRBD1. The germline V gene encodes CDR1 MDHEN and CDR2 SYDVKM. V was pared by 8 bases and J by 2 bases, with 17 bases of the junction left unmatched. This CDR3 contains 17 residues. In DNA form, the CDR3 reads TGTGCCAGCCATACTAGGGGGCGCGGGTTAATAAACACTGAAGCTTTCTTT. Amino acids: CASHTRGRGLINTEAFF. The whole variable domain, filled in from reference TRBV28 and TRBJ1-1, reads DVKVTQSSRYLVKRTGEKVFLECVQDMDHENMFWYRQDPGLGLRLIYFSYDVKMKEKGDIPEGYSVSREKKERFSLILESASTNQTSMYLCASHTRGRGLINTEAFFGQGTRLTVV.

This clonotype showed up just a few times. This chain uses TRBV18 with TRBJ1-1; TRBD1 matches at 8 bases. CDR3 size: 17 residues. V lost 4 bases to trimming and J lost 0 bases; unmatched junction nucleotides: 10. Germline V gene lookup returns CDR1 KGHSH and CDR2 LQKENI. The CDR3 loop reads CASSRESGGLMNTEAFF. CDR3 coding DNA: TGTGCCAGCTCACGAGAATCAGGGGGCCTCATGAACACTGAAGCTTTCTTT.

This clonotype was seen repeatedly, ten times or more. This chain links TRBV7-6 with TRBJ2-5, with 10 bases fitting TRBD1. The CDR3 is 16 residues long. V lost 4 bases and J lost 4; bases outside the gene matches: 9. Germline loops: CDR1 SGHVS, CDR2 FNYEAQ. The CDR3 loop reads CASSSTLGQGGETQYF. The CDR3 DNA reads as TGTGCCAGCAGCTCAACACTTGGACAGGGGGGAGAGACCCAGTACTTC.

This clonotype was seen repeatedly, ten times or more. The chain has TRBV7-3 and TRBJ2-3; D tentatively reads TRBD1 or TRBD2 (6 bases each). This CDR3 spans 16 amino acids. V lost 5 bases to trimming and J lost 4 bases, with 19 bases between them. Germline lookup yields CDR1 SGHTA and CDR2 FQGTGA. The CDR3 sequence is CASSPSGGGGPDTQYF. CDR3 DNA: TGTGCCAGCAGCCCCTCCGGGGGCGGCGGTCCAGATACGCAGTATTTT.